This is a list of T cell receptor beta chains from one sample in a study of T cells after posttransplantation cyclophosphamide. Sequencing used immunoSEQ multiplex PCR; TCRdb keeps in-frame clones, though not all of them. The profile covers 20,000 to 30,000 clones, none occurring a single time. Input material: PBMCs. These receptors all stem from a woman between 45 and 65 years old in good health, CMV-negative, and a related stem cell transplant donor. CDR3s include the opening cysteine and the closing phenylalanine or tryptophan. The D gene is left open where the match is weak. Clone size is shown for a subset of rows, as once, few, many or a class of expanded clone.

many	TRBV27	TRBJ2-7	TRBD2	TGTGCCAGCAGTACCCCGGGACTAGCGGGAGAGCAGTACTTC	CASSTPGLAGEQYF
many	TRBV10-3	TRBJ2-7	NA	TGTGCCATCAGTGAGGGCTTTAGAGGAGGTCCTTCGGACGAGCAGTACTTC	CAISEGFRGGPSDEQYF
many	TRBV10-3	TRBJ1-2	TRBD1	TGTGCCATCAGTAACCTCGGACAGGGGGCTAATGGCTACACCTTC	CAISNLGQGANGYTF
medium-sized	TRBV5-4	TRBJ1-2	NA	TGTGCCAGCAGCTCTCAACAGGTTAACTATGGCTACACCTTC	CASSSQQVNYGYTF
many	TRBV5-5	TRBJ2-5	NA	TGTGCCAGCAGCTTGATTCCAAACCAAGAGACCCAGTACTTC	CASSLIPNQETQYF
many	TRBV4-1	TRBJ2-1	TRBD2	TGCGCCAGCAGCCAAGCCTCTAGCGGGGGGGCCGTGGATGAGCAGTTCTTC	CASSQASSGGAVDEQFF
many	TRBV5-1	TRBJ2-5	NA	TGCGCCAGCAGCGCGATGGAAGAGACCCAGTACTTC	CASSAMEETQYF
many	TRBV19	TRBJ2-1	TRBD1	TGTGCCAGTACCATCGCTCCGGGACAGGGGGCCTATGAGCAGTTCTTC	CASTIAPGQGAYEQFF
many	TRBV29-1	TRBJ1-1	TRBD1	TGCAGCGTTTCCGGGACAGGGCCATCCATGAACACTGAAGCTTTCTTT	CSVSGTGPSMNTEAFF
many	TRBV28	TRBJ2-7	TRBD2	TGTGCCAGCAGTCGACTAGCGGGATACGAGCAGTACTTC	CASSRLAGYEQYF
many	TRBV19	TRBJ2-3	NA	TGTGCCAGTAGTACCTCAGGGGGGAACACAGATACGCAGTATTTT	CASSTSGGNTDTQYF
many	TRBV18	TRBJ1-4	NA	TGTGCCAGCTCACCACAGCCAGGACTCAATGAAAAACTGTTTTTT	CASSPQPGLNEKLFF
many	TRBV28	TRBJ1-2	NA	TGTGCCAGCAGTTTGGGCACCTATGGCTACACCTTC	CASSLGTYGYTF
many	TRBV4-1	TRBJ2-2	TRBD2	TGCGCCAGCAGCCAAGGCTGGACTAGCGGCCGCACCGGGGAGCTGTTTTTT	CASSQGWTSGRTGELFF
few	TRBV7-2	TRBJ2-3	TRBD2	TGTGCCAGCAGCTTAGCGCCCCCGGGCAGCGGGGGGGTTGTAGATACGCAGTATTTT	CASSLAPPGSGGVVDTQYF
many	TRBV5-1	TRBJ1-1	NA	TGCGCCAGCAGCTTTGGGGGGACTCACACTGAAGCTTTCTTT	CASSFGGTHTEAFF
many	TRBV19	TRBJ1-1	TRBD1	TGTGCCAGTAGTACCGACAGGGGAGGCGCTGAAGCTTTCTTT	CASSTDRGGAEAFF
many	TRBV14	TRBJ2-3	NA	TGTGCCAGCAGCTTAGCGGCTAGCACAGATACGCAGTATTTT	CASSLAASTDTQYF
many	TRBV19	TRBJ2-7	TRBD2	TGTGCCAGTAACCGGGGTGGCGGGGGCTCCTACGAGCAGTACTTC	CASNRGGGGSYEQYF
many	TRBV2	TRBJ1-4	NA	TGTGCCAGCACCGGGGATAATGAAAAACTGTTTTTT	CASTGDNEKLFF
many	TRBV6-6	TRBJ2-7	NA	TGTGCCAGCGCCTCCGGTGCTGGCGGATACGAGCAGTACTTC	CASASGAGGYEQYF
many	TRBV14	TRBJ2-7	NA	TGTGCCAGCAGCCATGGGGGCGGCGGCTACGAGCAGTACTTC	CASSHGGGGYEQYF
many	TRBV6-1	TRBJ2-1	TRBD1	TGTGCCAGCCTAGTGGGACAGTACAATGAGCAGTTCTTC	CASLVGQYNEQFF
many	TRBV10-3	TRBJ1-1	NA	TGTGCCATCAGTGAGGACAGCAAAGGGACTGAAGCTTTCTTT	CAISEDSKGTEAFF
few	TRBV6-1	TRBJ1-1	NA	TGTGCCAGCAGCCGCGGGGGGGCCACTGAAGCTTTCTTT	CASSRGGATEAFF
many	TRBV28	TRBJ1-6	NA	TGTGCCAGCAGTGGGGGGGCCAGCTTTGACCTCACCCTCCACTTT	CASSGGASFDLTLHF
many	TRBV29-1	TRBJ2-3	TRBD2	TGCAGCGTTGAATTAAGCGGGGGGGCAACAGATACGCAGTATTTT	CSVELSGGATDTQYF
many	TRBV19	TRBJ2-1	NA	TGTGCCAGTAGCGACGCCCGGGGTGAGCAGTTCTTC	CASSDARGEQFF
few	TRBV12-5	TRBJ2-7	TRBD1	TGTGCTAGTGGTTTGGGGGGGACAGGCTACGAGCAGTACTTC	CASGLGGTGYEQYF
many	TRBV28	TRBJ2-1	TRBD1	TGTGCCAGCAGTTTAAGGATAGGGACAGCTTACGTGGGATCCTACAGTGAGCAGTTCTTC	CASSLRIGTAYVGSYSEQFF
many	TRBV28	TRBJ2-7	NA	TGTGCCAGCAGTTTAGTATTGGGGGGCTACGAGCAGTACTTC	CASSLVLGGYEQYF
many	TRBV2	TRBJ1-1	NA	TGTGCCAGCAGTCGGAGCCACAGCGGGTTATTAGACACTGAAGCTTTCTTT	CASSRSHSGLLDTEAFF
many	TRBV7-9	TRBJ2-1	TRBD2	TGTGCCAGCAGCTCCAACACGGGGGGGACAAGAACCTACAATGAGCAGTTCTTC	CASSSNTGGTRTYNEQFF
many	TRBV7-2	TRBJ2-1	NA	TGTGCCAGCAGCTTAGGACAGCCCTACAATGAGCAGTTCTTC	CASSLGQPYNEQFF
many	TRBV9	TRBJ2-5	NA	TGTGCCAGCAGCGTTAGCGGTGCGTACCAAGAGACCCAGTACTTC	CASSVSGAYQETQYF
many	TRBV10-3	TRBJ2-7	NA	TGTGCCATCAGTGAGAACGGCAGGGCCTACGAGCAGTACTTC	CAISENGRAYEQYF
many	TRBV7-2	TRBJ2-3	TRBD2	TGTGCCAGCAGCTTAGGGCGGGGGGGCACAGATACGCAGTATTTT	CASSLGRGGTDTQYF
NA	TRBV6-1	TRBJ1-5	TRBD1	TGTGCCAGCAGCTTCAACAGGGGTAGTCAGCCCCAGCATTTT	CASSFNRGSQPQHF
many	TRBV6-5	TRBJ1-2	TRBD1	TGTGCCAGCACCAGCAGGGCGGACAGGGATGGCTACACCTTC	CASTSRADRDGYTF
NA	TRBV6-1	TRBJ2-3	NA	TGTGCCAGCAGTGACGGGACACCTAGCACAGATACGCAGTATTTT	CASSDGTPSTDTQYF